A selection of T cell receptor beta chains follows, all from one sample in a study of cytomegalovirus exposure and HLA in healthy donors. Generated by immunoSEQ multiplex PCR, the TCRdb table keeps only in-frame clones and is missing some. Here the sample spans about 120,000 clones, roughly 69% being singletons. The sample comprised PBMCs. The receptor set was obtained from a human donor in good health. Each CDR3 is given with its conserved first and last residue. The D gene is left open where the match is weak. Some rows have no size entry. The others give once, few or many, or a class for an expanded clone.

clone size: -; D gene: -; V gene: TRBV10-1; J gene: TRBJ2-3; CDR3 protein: CASSGGRKHTDTQYF; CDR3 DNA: TGCGCCAGCAGTGGGGGGCGGAAACACACAGATACGCAGTATTTT
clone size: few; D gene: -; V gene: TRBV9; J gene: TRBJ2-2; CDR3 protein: CASSTYSGNTGELFF; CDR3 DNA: TGTGCCAGCAGCACATATAGCGGTAACACCGGGGAGCTGTTTTTT
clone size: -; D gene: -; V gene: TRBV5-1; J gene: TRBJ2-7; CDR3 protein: CASRLTGSGGEQYF; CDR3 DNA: TGCGCCAGCAGATTGACAGGCTCCGGGGGTGAGCAGTACTTC
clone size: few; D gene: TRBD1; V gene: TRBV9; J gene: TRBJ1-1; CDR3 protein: CASSAPLGQANTEAFF; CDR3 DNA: TGTGCCAGCAGCGCTCCTCTGGGACAGGCGAACACTGAAGCTTTCTTT
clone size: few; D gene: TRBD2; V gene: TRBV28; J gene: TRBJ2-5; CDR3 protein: CASSTSSGGAGETQYF; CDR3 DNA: TGTGCCAGCAGCACCTCTAGCGGGGGGGCCGGAGAGACCCAGTACTTC
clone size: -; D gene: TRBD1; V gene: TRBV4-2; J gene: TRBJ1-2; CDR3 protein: CASSQGTGGYYGYTF; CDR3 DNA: TGTGCCAGCAGCCAAGGGACAGGGGGTTACTATGGCTACACCTTC
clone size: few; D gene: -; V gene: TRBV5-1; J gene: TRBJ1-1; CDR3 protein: CASSPWTDLNTEAFF; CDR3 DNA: TGCGCCAGCAGCCCCTGGACGGACTTGAACACTGAAGCTTTCTTT
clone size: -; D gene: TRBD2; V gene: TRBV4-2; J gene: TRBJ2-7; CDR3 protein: CASSQQDSGRAQSEQYF; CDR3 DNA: TGTGCCAGCAGTCAACAAGATAGCGGGAGGGCCCAGAGCGAGCAGTACTTC
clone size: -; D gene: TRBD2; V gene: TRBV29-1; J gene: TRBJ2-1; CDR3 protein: CSVAPSGGTGEQFF; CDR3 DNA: TGCAGCGTCGCCCCTAGCGGGGGGACAGGGGAGCAGTTCTTC
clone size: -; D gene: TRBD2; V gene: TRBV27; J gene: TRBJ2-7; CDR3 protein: CASATTSGRYEQYF; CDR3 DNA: TGTGCCAGCGCGACGACTAGCGGGAGATACGAGCAGTACTTC
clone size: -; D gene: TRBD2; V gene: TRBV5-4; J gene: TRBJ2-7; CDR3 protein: CASSLAGGSSYEQYF; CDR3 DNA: TGTGCCAGCAGCTTGGCGGGGGGGAGCTCCTACGAGCAGTACTTC
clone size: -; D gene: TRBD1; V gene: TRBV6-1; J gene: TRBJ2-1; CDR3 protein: CASRGTGDYNEQFF; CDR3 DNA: TGTGCCAGCAGGGGGACAGGGGATTACAATGAGCAGTTCTTC
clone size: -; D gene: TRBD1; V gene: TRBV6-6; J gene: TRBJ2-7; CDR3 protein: CASKTRQGSSYEQYF; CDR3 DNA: TGTGCCAGCAAAACCAGACAGGGGAGCTCCTACGAGCAGTACTTC
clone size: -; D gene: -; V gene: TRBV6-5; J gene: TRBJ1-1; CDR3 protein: CASGTGRTEAFF; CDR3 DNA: TGTGCCAGCGGTACAGGTCGGACTGAAGCTTTCTTT
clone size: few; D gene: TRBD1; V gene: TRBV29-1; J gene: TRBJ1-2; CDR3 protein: CSAQGASHYGYTF; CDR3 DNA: TGCAGCGCACAGGGGGCAAGTCACTATGGCTACACCTTC
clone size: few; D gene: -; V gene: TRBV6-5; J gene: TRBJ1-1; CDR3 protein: CASSYSGANTEAFF; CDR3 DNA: TGTGCCAGCAGTTACTCCGGTGCCAACACTGAAGCTTTCTTT
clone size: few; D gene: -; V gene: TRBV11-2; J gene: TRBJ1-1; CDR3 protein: CASSLQNTEAFF; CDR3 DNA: TGTGCCAGCAGCTTACAGAACACTGAAGCTTTCTTT
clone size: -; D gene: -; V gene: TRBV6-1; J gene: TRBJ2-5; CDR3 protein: CASRTGRGETQYF; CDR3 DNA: TGTGCCAGCAGAACGGGGAGAGGAGAGACCCAGTACTTC
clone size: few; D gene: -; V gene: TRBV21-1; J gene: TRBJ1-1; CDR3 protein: CASSKEAGGCTEAFF; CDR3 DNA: TGTGCCAGCAGCAAAGAGGCAGGGGGGTGCACTGAAGCTTTCTTT
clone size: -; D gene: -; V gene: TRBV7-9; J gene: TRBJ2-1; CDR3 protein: CASRKDSDNEQFF; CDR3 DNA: TGTGCCAGCAGGAAGGACAGTGACAATGAGCAGTTCTTC
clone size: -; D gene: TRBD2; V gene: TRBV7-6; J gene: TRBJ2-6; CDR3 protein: CASSPRRGGILSGANVLTF; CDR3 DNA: TGTGCCAGCAGCCCGCGGCGGGGGGGTATTCTCTCTGGGGCCAACGTCCTGACTTTC
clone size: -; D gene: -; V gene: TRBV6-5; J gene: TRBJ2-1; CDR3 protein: CASTPQGSSYNEQFF; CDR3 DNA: TGTGCCAGCACCCCTCAGGGGAGCTCCTACAATGAGCAGTTCTTC
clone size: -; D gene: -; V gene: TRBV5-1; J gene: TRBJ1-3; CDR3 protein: CASSLEGQSGNTIYF; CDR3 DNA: TGCGCCAGCAGCTTGGAGGGGCAGTCTGGAAACACCATATATTTT
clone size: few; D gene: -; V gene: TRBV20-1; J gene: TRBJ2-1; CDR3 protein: CSASYNEQFF; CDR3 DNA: TGCAGTGCTTCATACAATGAGCAGTTCTTC
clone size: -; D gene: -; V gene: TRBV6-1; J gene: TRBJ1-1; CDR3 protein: CASSSEAFF; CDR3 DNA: TGTGCCAGCAGCTCCGAAGCTTTCTTT
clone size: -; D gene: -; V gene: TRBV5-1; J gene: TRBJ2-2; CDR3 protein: CASTKDSYTGELFF; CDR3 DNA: TGCGCCAGCACAAAGGACAGTTACACCGGGGAGCTGTTTTTT
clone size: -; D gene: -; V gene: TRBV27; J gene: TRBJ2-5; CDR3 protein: CASSFLPPGIQETQYF; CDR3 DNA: TGTGCCAGCAGTTTCCTCCCCCCGGGAATCCAAGAGACCCAGTACTTC